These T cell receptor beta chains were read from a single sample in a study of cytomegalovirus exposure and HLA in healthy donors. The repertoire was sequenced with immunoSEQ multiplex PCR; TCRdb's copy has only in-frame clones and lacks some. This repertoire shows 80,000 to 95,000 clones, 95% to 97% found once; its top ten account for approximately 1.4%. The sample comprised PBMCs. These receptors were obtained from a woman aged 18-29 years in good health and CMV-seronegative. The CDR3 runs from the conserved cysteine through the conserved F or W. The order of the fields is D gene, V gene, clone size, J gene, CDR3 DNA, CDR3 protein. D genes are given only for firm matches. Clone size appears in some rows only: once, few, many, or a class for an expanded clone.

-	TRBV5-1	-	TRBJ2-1	TGCGCCAGCAGCCGGGCGCGAGCATCGGACTCGTACAATGAGCAGTTCTTC	CASSRARASDSYNEQFF
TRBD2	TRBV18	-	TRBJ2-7	TGTGCCAGCTCACCAATCGGGAGGAACGAGCAGTACTTC	CASSPIGRNEQYF
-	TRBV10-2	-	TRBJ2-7	TGCGCCAGCAGTACCCAGCCGGGAACAACCTACGAGCAGTACTTC	CASSTQPGTTYEQYF
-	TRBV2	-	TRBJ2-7	TGTGCCAGCAAAAAGGAGGGACCCTCCTACGAGCAGTACTTC	CASKKEGPSYEQYF
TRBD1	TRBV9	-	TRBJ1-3	TGTGCCAGCAGCGTACGACAGGGACCCTCTGGAAACACCATATATTTT	CASSVRQGPSGNTIYF
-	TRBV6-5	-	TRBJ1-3	TGTGCCAGCAGTTACGGCCAGGGGCAAGCTGGAAACACCATATATTTT	CASSYGQGQAGNTIYF
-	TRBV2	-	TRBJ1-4	TGTGCCAGCAGTACGGGAGGAGGGATTGAAAAACTGTTTTTT	CASSTGGGIEKLFF
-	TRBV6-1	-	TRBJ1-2	TGTGCCAGCAGTGAAGTTTGGACAGCAAGCCAGCAATACTATGGCTACACCTTC	CASSEVWTASQQYYGYTF
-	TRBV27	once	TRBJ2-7	TGTGCCAGCAGCCAGCGGGTCTCCTACGAGCAGTACTTC	CASSQRVSYEQYF
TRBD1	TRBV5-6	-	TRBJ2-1	TGTGCCAGCAGCTTGACAGGGGGACCCTACAATGAGCAGTTCTTC	CASSLTGGPYNEQFF
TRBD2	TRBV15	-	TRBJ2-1	TGTGCCACCAGCAGCCCCCTAGCGGGCGGGGTCAATGAGCAGTTCTTC	CATSSPLAGGVNEQFF
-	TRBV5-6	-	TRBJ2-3	TGTGCCAGCAGCTTACCGACTTCTAGCACAGATACGCAGTATTTT	CASSLPTSSTDTQYF
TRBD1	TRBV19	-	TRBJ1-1	TGTGCCAGCAAAGGAGTGGACAGGGTTCGAGCCCGGGCGGCTTTCTTT	CASKGVDRVRARAAFF
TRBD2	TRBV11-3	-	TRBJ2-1	TGTGCCAGCAGCTTAGGCCTAGCGGGCAAGAGAGTCTACAATGAGCAGTTCTTC	CASSLGLAGKRVYNEQFF
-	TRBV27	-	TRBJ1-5	TGTGCCAGCTCGAGAGGTATCATTAGCAATCAGCCCCAGCATTTT	CASSRGIISNQPQHF
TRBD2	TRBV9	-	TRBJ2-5	TGTGCCAGCAGCGGGACTAGCGGGAGAGAGACCCAGTACTTC	CASSGTSGRETQYF
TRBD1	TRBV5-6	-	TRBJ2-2	TGTGCCAGCAGCTCCTTCTGGACAGGGGGTAATGTAGGGGAGCTGTTTTTT	CASSSFWTGGNVGELFF
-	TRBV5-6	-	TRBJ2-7	TGTGCCAGCAGCTGGACCAGAACAGGGTTTGACTCCTACGAGCAGTACTTC	CASSWTRTGFDSYEQYF
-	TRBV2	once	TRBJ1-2	TGTGCCAGCAGTGGGACGCAGGGTGCCCTCTTCAACTTC	CASSGTQGALFNF
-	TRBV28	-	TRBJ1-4	TGTGCCACCACCCCAGGGCAGACCAATGAAAAACTGTTTTTT	CATTPGQTNEKLFF
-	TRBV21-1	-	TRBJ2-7	TGTGCCAGCAGCGAACAGGATTACGAGCAGTACTTC	CASSEQDYEQYF
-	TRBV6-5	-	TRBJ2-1	TGTGCCAGCAGTTACCTTAGCCCGGGCAATGAGCAGTTCTTC	CASSYLSPGNEQFF
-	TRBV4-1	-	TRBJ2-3	TGCGCCTCAACGGGAGGGGGCGTGAATACGCAGTATTTT	CASTGGGVNTQYF
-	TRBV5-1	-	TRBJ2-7	TGCGCCAGCAGCTTGTTTCTAGACTACGAGCAGTACTTC	CASSLFLDYEQYF
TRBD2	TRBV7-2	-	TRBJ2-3	TGTGCCAGCAGCCGGACTAGCGGGAAAGATACGCAGTATTTT	CASSRTSGKDTQYF
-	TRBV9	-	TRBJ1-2	TGTGCCAGCAAGCAGGGCAGGGACTATGGCTACACCTTC	CASKQGRDYGYTF
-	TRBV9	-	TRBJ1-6	TGTGCCAGCAGCGCCCAACAGGGCTATAATTCACCCCTCCACTTT	CASSAQQGYNSPLHF
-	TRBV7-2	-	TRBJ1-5	TGTGCCAGCAGCTTAGTAGCCGATGTGAATCAGCCCCAGCATTTT	CASSLVADVNQPQHF
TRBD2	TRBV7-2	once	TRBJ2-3	TGTGCCAGCAGAGACTCCGGGACTAGCGGGGATACGCAGTATTTT	CASRDSGTSGDTQYF
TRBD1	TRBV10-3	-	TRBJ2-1	TGTGCCATCAGACGGACAGGGGGCGTTGAGGGTGAGCAGTTCTTC	CAIRRTGGVEGEQFF
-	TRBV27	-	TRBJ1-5	TGTGCCAGCAGTCTCGGGGGTCAGCCCCAGCATTTT	CASSLGGQPQHF
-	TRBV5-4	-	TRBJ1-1	TGTGCCAGCAGCTTGGGACAGCTTGAAGCTTTCTTT	CASSLGQLEAFF
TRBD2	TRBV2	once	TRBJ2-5	TGTGCCAGCCGACGAGGACAGCGGGAGGGACCTCAACAAGAGACCCAGTACTTC	CASRRGQREGPQQETQYF
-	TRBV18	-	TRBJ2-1	TGTGCCAGCTCTCGTGCCCCAGGCGGGTACAATGAGCAGTTCTTC	CASSRAPGGYNEQFF
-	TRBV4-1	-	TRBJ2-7	TGCGCCAGCAGCCTCGGAAGGGGCGAGCAGTACTTC	CASSLGRGEQYF
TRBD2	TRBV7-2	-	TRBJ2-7	TGTGCCAGCAGCGCGACTAGCGGGAGCTACGAGCAGTACTTC	CASSATSGSYEQYF
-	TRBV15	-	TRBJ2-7	TGTGCCACCAGCAGAGAAGGAGACGCTCTCTACGAGCAGTACTTC	CATSREGDALYEQYF
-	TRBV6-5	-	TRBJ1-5	TGTGCCAGCAGTTACTCTGGGGGCAGTCAGCCCCAGCATTTT	CASSYSGGSQPQHF
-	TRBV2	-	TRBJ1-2	TGTGCCAGCAGCGCTGGCCAGACAGATGGCTACACCTTC	CASSAGQTDGYTF
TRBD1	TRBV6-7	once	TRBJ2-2	TGTGCCAGCAGTTACTCCTGTTGGGGGACAGCCACCGGGGAGCTGTTTTTT	CASSYSCWGTATGELFF
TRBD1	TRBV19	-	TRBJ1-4	TGTGCCAGTAGTACCCAGGGGGGCCATGAAAAACTGTTTTTT	CASSTQGGHEKLFF
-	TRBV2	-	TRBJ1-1	TGTGCCAGCAGTGCCGGCAGGATCCTACCCGCTGAAGCTTTCTTT	CASSAGRILPAEAFF
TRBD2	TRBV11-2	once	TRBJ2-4	TGTGCCAGCAGCTTAGGGGTGTTTGGGACTAGCTGGTACTTC	CASSLGVFGTSWYF
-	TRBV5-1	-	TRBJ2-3	TGCGCCAGCAGCTTGGCCGTGGGAGGCCTCACAGATACGCAGTATTTT	CASSLAVGGLTDTQYF
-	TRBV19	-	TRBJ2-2	TGTGCCAGTAGTATTTTGGGGGGATACACCGGGGAGCTGTTTTTT	CASSILGGYTGELFF
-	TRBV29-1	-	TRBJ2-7	TGCAGCGTTGGAGGGAGACCCACCTACGAGCAGTACTTC	CSVGGRPTYEQYF
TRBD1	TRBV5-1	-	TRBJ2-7	TGCGCCAGCAGCCGGGACAGTCTCCACGAGCAGTACTTC	CASSRDSLHEQYF
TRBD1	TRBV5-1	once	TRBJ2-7	TGCGCCAGCAGCTTGGGGGCAGGGGGCTCCTACGAGCAGTACTTC	CASSLGAGGSYEQYF
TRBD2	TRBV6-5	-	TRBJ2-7	TGTGCCAGCAGCGCCCTAGCGGGAGTCTACGAGCAGTACTTC	CASSALAGVYEQYF
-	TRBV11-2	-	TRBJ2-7	TGTGCCAGCAGCTTATTGGGCCCGGGAGCGTCCTACGAGCAGTACTTC	CASSLLGPGASYEQYF
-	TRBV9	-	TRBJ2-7	TGTGCCAGCAGCGTAGGTCCTCCGGGGCCGATCGGGGGGCCTTCCTACGAGCAGTACTTC	CASSVGPPGPIGGPSYEQYF
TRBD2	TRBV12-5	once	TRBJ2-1	TGTGCTAGTGGTTTGGTACTAGCGGGAGGGCCGGATGAGCAGTTCTTC	CASGLVLAGGPDEQFF
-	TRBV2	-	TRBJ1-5	TGTGCCAGCAGTGCATCACAGGTAAAATATAGCAATCAGCCCCAGCATTTT	CASSASQVKYSNQPQHF
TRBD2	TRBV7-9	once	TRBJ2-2	TGTGCCAGCAGCACAAAGTCACTAGCGGGAGCCGGGGAGCTGTTTTTT	CASSTKSLAGAGELFF
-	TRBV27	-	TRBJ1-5	TGTGCCAGCAGTTTATCTCGCGGTGATCAGCCCCAGCATTTT	CASSLSRGDQPQHF
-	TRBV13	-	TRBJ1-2	TGTGCCAGCAGCTTAACAGGGAACTATGGCTACACCTTC	CASSLTGNYGYTF
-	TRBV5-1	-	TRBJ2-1	TGCGCCAGCAGAATAGCGGCTACGAGCTCCTACAATGAGCAGTTCTTC	CASRIAATSSYNEQFF